These 29 T cell receptor beta chains originate from one sample sequenced in a study of beta chain features in type 1 diabetes. Study-wide results and caveats: Type 1 diabetes patients had moderately but significantly shorter TCRB CDR3s in all four CD4+ subsets.

The sequenced template was cDNA made from the entire isolated RNA. Libraries were prepared by immunoSEQ multiplex PCR; TCRdb keeps only in-frame clonotypes and omits some of them. The table has fewer than 350,000 clones, about 15% seen once. Antigens for these TCRs are unknown. The material sequenced was naive CD4+ T cells from blood. All receptors come from a man between 18 and 29 years old with type 1 diabetes.

This clone was observed a handful of times. The genes are TRBV18 and TRBJ2-2, with TRBD2 matching 7 bases. The trim removed 3 bases at V and 4 bases at J, leaving 8 bases unmatched. The CDR3 length is 16 residues. The germline CDR1 and CDR2 sequences are KGHSH and LQKENI. CDR3 DNA sequence: TGTGCCAGCTCACCCCTTACCGGGGGGAGCACCGGGGAGCTGTTTTTT. Translated: CASSPLTGGSTGELFF.

This clone showed up just a few times. Additional DNA sequences in this sample encode the identical CDR3. In DNA, the CDR3 is TGTGCCAGCAGCCCTCCTAGCGGGGAGACCCAGTACTTC. It codes for CASSPPSGETQYF. The chain joins TRBV5-4 to TRBJ2-5; 8 bases line up with TRBD2. V gave up 4 bases and J gave up 5 bases; unmatched junction bases: 4. The CDR3 runs to 13 residues. The germline CDR1 and CDR2 sequences are SGHNT and YYREEE (reference sequence).

V is TRBV7-2 and J is TRBJ1-2; TRBD1 is a possible D gene (5 bases). Germline loops: CDR1 SGHTA, CDR2 FQGNSA. CDR3 length equals 16 residues. V was clipped by 4 bases and J by 5 bases, with 20 bases between them. CDR3 protein: CASSSTVPRDSYGYTF. CDR3 in DNA: TGTGCCAGCAGCTCGACTGTACCCCGAGACAGTTATGGCTACACCTTC.

This rearrangement joins TRBV9 to TRBJ2-2, with D tentatively TRBD2 (6 bases). Trimming stripped 3 bases from V and 6 bases from J, with 9 bases between. Per germline, CDR1 SGDLS and CDR2 YYNGEE. The CDR3 loop spans 13 amino acids. CDR3 DNA: TGTGCCAGCAGCGAAAGGAGGGCCGGGGAGCTGTTTTTT. This encodes CASSERRAGELFF.

This clone appeared a few times. This chain connects TRBV7-6 to TRBJ2-5; 10 nucleotides agree with TRBD2. CDR3 length: 16 residues. V lost 4 bases and J lost 7; bases outside the gene matches: 12. Germline V gene lookup returns CDR1 SGHVS and CDR2 FNYEAQ. The CDR3 DNA reads TGTGCCAGCAGCTCGACTAGCGGGCCTATAGTTGGGACCCAGTACTTC. Translating it yields CASSSTSGPIVGTQYF. Full variable domain (missing parts from reference TRBV7-6 and TRBJ2-5): GAGVSQSPRYKVTKRGQDVALRCDPISGHVSLYWYRQALGQGPEFLTYFNYEAQQDKSGLPNDRFSAERPEGSISTLTIQRTEQRDSAMYRCASSSTSGPIVGTQYFGPGTRLLVL.

This clone came up a few times. The chain joins TRBV5-8 to TRBJ2-7; D is perhaps TRBD1 (5 bases). Germline CDR1 reads SGHTS; CDR2 reads YDEGEE. V gave up 1 base and J gave up 3 bases, with 14 bases separating them. The CDR3 runs to 15 residues. The CDR3 sequence is CASSLQRQPYYEQYF. The CDR3 bases are TGTGCCAGCAGCTTGCAACGACAGCCCTACTACGAGCAGTACTTC.

This clone was found a few times. The chain couples TRBV14 to TRBJ2-3, with 8 positions matching TRBD2. The germline V gene encodes CDR1 SGHDN and CDR2 FVKESK. The CDR3 spans 17 residues. V was clipped by 0 bases and J by 4 bases; unmatched bases: 9. The CDR3 spells CASSQEARTSFADTQYF. The CDR3 nucleotides are TGTGCCAGCAGCCAAGAAGCACGGACTAGCTTCGCAGATACGCAGTATTTT.

The rearrangement links TRBV29-1 to TRBJ2-3, with D possibly TRBD1 on 5 matching bases. The ends were cut back, 3 bases at V and 2 bases at J, with 9 bases in the middle. Germline CDR1 and CDR2: SQVTM and ANQGSEA. The length of the CDR3 is 13 residues. The CDR3 DNA follows: TGCAGCGTTGAGGGGCGGTTCACAGATACGCAGTATTTT. This translates into CSVEGRFTDTQYF.

This chain links TRBV2 with TRBJ1-1, with TRBD1 as a possible D gene (6 bases). There are 14 residues in the CDR3. Trimming stripped 7 bases from V and 1 base from J, with 13 bases between. Germline CDR1 is SNHLY and CDR2 is FYNNEI. The chain's CDR3 is CASTPQGWNTEAFF. The CDR3 bases are TGTGCCAGCACCCCCCAGGGGTGGAACACTGAAGCTTTCTTT.

The CDR3 region has the DNA TGTGCCAGCAGACCGCAGGGGTTTGAGCAGTTCTTC. This gives the protein CASRPQGFEQFF. This rearrangement joins TRBV6-6 to TRBJ2-1; D perhaps matches TRBD1 (6 bases). CDR1 MNHNY and CDR2 SVGAGI come from the germline V gene (reference sequence). Trimming left V 6 bases short and J 9 bases short, with 12 bases between. The CDR3 sequence is 12 residues long.

V gene TRBV28 combines with J gene TRBJ1-5, with D possibly being TRBD1 (6 bases). The V end was cut by 9 bases, the J end by 6 bases, with 18 bases between. The CDR3 covers 14 residues. Germline V gene sequence: CDR1 MDHEN, CDR2 SYDVKM. The CDR3 region is CASIPGGGGQPQHF. The CDR3 nucleotides are TGTGCCAGTATTCCGGGGGGCGGAGGTCAGCCCCAGCATTTT.

This clone showed up just a few times. The V gene is TRBV19, the J gene TRBJ1-2; a possible D gene is TRBD1 (6 bases). The germline V and J ends were trimmed by 6 bases and 4 bases, with 12 bases remaining between them. Germline loops: CDR1 LNHDA, CDR2 SQIVND (reference sequence). The CDR3 has 13 residues. CDR3 nucleotides: TGTGCCAGTAGAGTCCCAGGGGCCTATGGCTACACCTTC. Translation: CASRVPGAYGYTF.

This clone has only a few counts. The chain links TRBV7-2 to TRBJ2-4; TRBD1 aligns across 9 bases. The CDR3 length is 15 residues. Per the germline V gene, CDR1 is SGHTA and CDR2 is FQGNSA. The ends lost 3 bases at V and 7 bases at J; junction bases unmatched: 7. CDR3 DNA: TGTGCCAGCAGCTTCGGACAGGGGAGGGGTAACATTCAGTACTTC. It yields the protein CASSFGQGRGNIQYF.

In this sample, this clone turned up a few times. DNA for the CDR3: TGTGCCTGGGCCGGGACTAGCGGATTCTACGAGCAGTACTTC. It translates to CAWAGTSGFYEQYF. This rearrangement joins TRBV30 to TRBJ2-5; TRBD2 aligns across 11 bases. The J call may be mistaken, given a closer DNA end match to TRBJ2-7. The CDR3 runs 14 residues. Germline V CDR1 and CDR2: GTSNPN, SVGIG (reference sequence).

This chain links TRBV14 with TRBJ2-3, with 9 bases fitting TRBD2. V lost 5 bases to trimming and J lost 5 bases; unmatched junction nucleotides: 11. CDR3 length: 16 amino acids. In germline, CDR1 is SGHDN, CDR2 FVKESK. The CDR3 DNA reads as TGTGCCAGCAGCTCCCGACTAGCGGCGGTGGTAGATACGCAGTATTTT. It translates to CASSSRLAAVVDTQYF.

This clone occurred a few times. The chain combines TRBV5-1 with TRBJ2-1, with a weak D call TRBD2 (6 bases). Trimming took off 7 bases at V and 5 bases at J, with 13 bases between the two ends. This CDR3 spans 13 amino acids. The germline gives CDR1 SGHRS, CDR2 YFSETQ. This chain's CDR3 is CASAGRTDNEQFF. The CDR3 DNA follows: TGCGCCAGCGCGGGGAGAACCGACAATGAGCAGTTCTTC.

This clone showed up just a few times. The rearrangement uses TRBV7-2 and TRBJ1-5; tentatively, D is TRBD1 (5 bases). Trimming stripped 5 bases from V and 5 bases from J, with 10 bases between. Germline CDR1 and CDR2: SGHTA and FQGNSA. The CDR3 loop spans 13 amino acids. DNA for the CDR3: TGTGCCAGCAGCCTTCAGGGATATCAGCCCCAGCATTTT. Translation: CASSLQGYQPQHF.

The rearrangement joins TRBV30 to TRBJ1-6, with D maybe TRBD1 (5 bases). This CDR3 has 13 residues. Deletions cut 2 bases from V and 10 bases from J, with 12 bases between. Germline V gene lookup returns CDR1 GTSNPN and CDR2 SVGIG (reference sequence). CDR3 bases: TGTGCCTGGAGTAACAGGTTTCGGTCACCCCTCCACTTT. It is translated as CAWSNRFRSPLHF.

This clone has just a few counts. Its ends do not fully match the called genes, so a read error is possible. The chain employs TRBV11-2 and TRBJ2-4; 9 nucleotides align to TRBD1. Germline V gene lookup returns CDR1 SGHAT and CDR2 FQNNGV. The length of the CDR3 is 13 residues. CDR3 sequence reads: CASSLVYSGTGHF. The DNA for the CDR3 is TGTGCCAGCAGCTTAGTGTACTCCGGGACAGGGCACTTC. Together with reference TRBV11-2 and TRBJ2-4, the CDR3 gives the full variable domain: EAGVAQSPRYKIIEKRQSVAFWCNPISGHATLYWYQQILGQGPKLLIQFQNNGVVDDSQLPKDRFSAERLKGVDSTLKIQPAKLEDSAVYLCASSLVYSGTGHFGAGTRLSVL.

The chain combines TRBV5-1 with TRBJ1-2; 7 bases are shared with TRBD1. The CDR3 totals 18 residues. Germline CDR1 reads SGHRS; CDR2 reads YFSETQ. V shed 4 bases, J shed 1 base, and the junction held 16 bases outside the gene matches. Here the CDR3 reads CASSPEGQRSHFNYGYTF. The CDR3, as DNA: TGCGCCAGCAGCCCCGAGGGACAGCGCTCACATTTTAACTATGGCTACACCTTC.

The chain combines TRBV7-2 with TRBJ2-3; D unclear. The V and J ends lost 9 bases and 0 bases respectively, with 7 bases between them. Germline V gives CDR1 SGHTA, CDR2 FQGNSA. This CDR3 spans 12 amino acids. CDR3: CASATSTDTQYF. The CDR3 DNA is TGTGCCAGTGCAACTAGCACAGATACGCAGTATTTT. Looking up the rest from reference TRBV7-2 and TRBJ2-3 gives the full variable domain: GAGVSQSPSNKVTEKGKDVELRCDPISGHTALYWYRQSLGQGLEFLIYFQGNSAPDKSGLPSDRFSAERTGGSVSTLTIQRTQQEDSAVYLCASATSTDTQYFGPGTRLTVL.

V is TRBV25-1 and J is TRBJ1-5, with D unresolved. This CDR3 spans 13 amino acids. Germline-derived CDR1 and CDR2 are MGHDK and SYGVNS. V was clipped by 3 bases and J by 4 bases, with 7 bases between them. Here the CDR3 reads CASSEGANQPQHF. In nucleotides, the CDR3 is TGTGCCAGCAGTGAGGGCGCGAATCAGCCCCAGCATTTT.

CDR3 in amino acids: CATSRDRASGGNTGELFF. CDR3 nucleotides: TGTGCCACCAGCAGAGATCGGGCTAGCGGGGGTAACACCGGGGAGCTGTTTTTT. The rearrangement links TRBV15 to TRBJ2-2; 10 nucleotides align to TRBD2. CDR1 LNHNV and CDR2 YYDKDF come from the germline V gene (reference sequence). This CDR3 spans 18 amino acids. The V and J ends lost 0 bases and 2 bases, in that order; junction bases with no gene match: 6.

In its sample, this clone was seen a few times. This chain connects TRBV4-2 to TRBJ2-4, with 7 bases that match TRBD1. The germline CDR1 and CDR2 sequences are LGHNA and YNFKEQ. After removal of 6 bases from V and 9 bases from J, the junction contained 11 bases not matched to a gene. The CDR3 spans 14 residues. The CDR3 DNA is TGTGCCAGCAGTCCACTCGACAGGGCGTTCATTCAGTACTTC. Its translation: CASSPLDRAFIQYF.

The J gene is TRBJ1-2, the V gene TRBV4-1, with TRBD1 as a possible D gene (5 bases). V was clipped by 0 bases and J by 7 bases, with 9 bases between them. This CDR3 has 13 amino acids. Germline assignment: CDR1 MGHRA and CDR2 YSYEKL. For the CDR3, the DNA is TGCGCCAGCAGCCAAGATGGGGGGGGTGGCTACACCTTC. This codes for CASSQDGGGGYTF.

Only a few counts were recorded for this clone. The V call is TRBV9, the J call TRBJ2-3; a weak D match, TRBD2 (6 bases). The germline V and J ends were trimmed by 0 bases and 2 bases, with 13 bases remaining between them. The CDR3 runs to 16 residues. Germline-derived CDR1 and CDR2 are SGDLS and YYNGEE. DNA of the CDR3: TGTGCCAGCAGCGTAGGAGGCGGGACCTACACAGATACGCAGTATTTT. This gives the protein CASSVGGGTYTDTQYF.

The CDR3 reads CASSVSGLNYGYTF. The CDR3 nucleotides are TGTGCCAGCAGTGTTTCAGGGCTCAACTATGGCTACACCTTC. The J gene is TRBJ1-2, the V gene TRBV28; TRBD1 is a possible D gene (5 bases). Germline CDR1 reads MDHEN; CDR2 reads SYDVKM. Trimming removed 5 bases from V and 2 bases from J, with 12 bases in between. This CDR3 is 14 amino acids long.

This clone has only a few counts. The chain links TRBV30 to TRBJ2-7; D may be TRBD1 (6 bases). This CDR3 contains 15 residues. The V end lost 0 bases, the J end lost 5 bases, and 17 bases lay between the germline ends. Germline loops: CDR1 GTSNPN, CDR2 SVGIG (reference sequence). The CDR3 nucleotides are TGTGCCTGGAGTGTAGGGTTTGCAGGGGACCACGAGCAGTACTTC. It encodes CAWSVGFAGDHEQYF.

The chain employs TRBV30 and TRBJ2-7, with 11 nucleotides matching TRBD1. Trimming removed 8 bases from V and 4 bases from J; junction bases left unmatched: 7. This CDR3 has 13 residues. Germline V gives CDR1 GTSNPN, CDR2 SVGIG (reference sequence). CDR3 nucleotides: TGTGCCAGTGCGGACAGGGGGCCGTACGAGCAGTACTTC. Amino acid sequence: CASADRGPYEQYF. Together with reference TRBV30 and TRBJ2-7, the CDR3 gives the full variable domain: SQTIHQWPATLVQPVGSPLSLECTVEGTSNPNLYWYRQAAGRGLQLLFYSVGIGQISSEVPQNLSASRPQDRQFILSSKKLLLSDSGFYLCASADRGPYEQYFGPGTRLTVT.